The rows below give T cell receptor beta chains drawn from one sample of a study of cytomegalovirus exposure and HLA in healthy donors. Produced via immunoSEQ multiplex PCR; TCRdb's table is partial and in-frame only. This table has about 150,000 clones, 80% to 90% appearing once. Sequencing was carried out using PBMCs. The receptors were gathered from a boy aged 2-9 years in good health and CMV-seronegative. Each CDR3 is given with its conserved first and last residue. A D gene is named only where the DNA matches it firmly. Clone size is shown for a subset of rows, as once, few, many or a class of expanded clone.

TRBV7-2	NA	TRBD2	TRBJ2-3	CASSFRRGGTDTQYF	TGTGCCAGCAGCTTCCGGCGGGGGGGCACAGATACGCAGTATTTT
TRBV5-4	NA	TRBD2	TRBJ2-2	CASSHQREAGTGELFF	TGTGCCAGCAGCCACCAGCGGGAAGCGGGCACCGGGGAGCTGTTTTTT
TRBV25-1	once	NA	TRBJ2-7	CASSGPLAREQYF	TGTGCCAGCAGTGGTCCCCTCGCCCGGGAGCAGTACTTC
TRBV5-1	NA	NA	TRBJ2-2	CASSLRAGLTGELFF	TGCGCCAGCAGCTTGCGGGCAGGGCTAACCGGGGAGCTGTTTTTT
TRBV6-5	NA	NA	TRBJ1-2	CASSYDTRNYGYTF	TGTGCCAGCAGTTACGACACAAGGAATTATGGCTACACCTTC
TRBV5-6	NA	NA	TRBJ1-1	CASSPIRHSNTEAFF	TGTGCCAGCAGCCCGATTCGACACTCGAACACTGAAGCTTTCTTT
TRBV6-6	NA	TRBD2	TRBJ2-7	CASRGTSGAYEQYF	TGTGCCAGCAGGGGGACTAGCGGAGCCTACGAGCAGTACTTC
TRBV18	NA	NA	TRBJ2-3	CASSPPRRGHTDTQYF	TGTGCCAGCTCACCACCGAGGCGGGGGCACACAGATACGCAGTATTTT
TRBV19	few	NA	TRBJ1-1	CASSIGRNTEAFF	TGTGCCAGTAGTATTGGGAGGAACACTGAAGCTTTCTTT
TRBV6-1	NA	NA	TRBJ2-3	CASSRTGRATDTQYF	TGTGCCAGCAGTCGGACAGGGAGGGCCACAGATACGCAGTATTTT
TRBV27	NA	NA	TRBJ2-3	CASSFRQSLTDTQYF	TGTGCCAGCAGTTTCCGACAGAGCCTCACAGATACGCAGTATTTT
TRBV10-3	once	NA	TRBJ1-6	CAIRETGPSYNSPLHF	TGTGCCATCAGGGAAACAGGGCCCTCCTATAATTCACCCCTCCACTTT
TRBV4-2	NA	NA	TRBJ1-3	CASSQGAASGNTIYF	TGTGCCAGCAGCCAAGGTGCGGCCTCTGGAAACACCATATATTTT
TRBV7-2	NA	NA	TRBJ2-7	CASSLDSFLEEISSYEQYF	TGTGCCAGCAGCTTAGACTCCTTTCTCGAGGAAATCAGCTCCTACGAGCAGTACTTC
TRBV6-5	few	TRBD1	TRBJ1-4	CASSYSTGGEKLFF	TGTGCCAGCAGTTACTCGACAGGGGGTGAAAAACTGTTTTTT
TRBV4-1	NA	TRBD1	TRBJ2-5	CASSQDRPLAIQGAKETQYF	TGCGCCAGCAGCCAAGATCGGCCTCTTGCCATTCAGGGGGCGAAAGAGACCCAGTACTTC
TRBV7-9	NA	NA	TRBJ2-7	CSSSSRVDEQYF	TGTTCCAGCAGCTCCAGGGTGGACGAGCAGTACTTC
TRBV5-6	NA	TRBD1	TRBJ2-3	CASSLITGEDTQYF	TGTGCCAGCAGCTTGATAACAGGGGAGGATACGCAGTATTTT
TRBV6-6	NA	NA	TRBJ2-7	CASRGGSYEQYF	TGTGCCAGCAGAGGCGGCAGCTACGAGCAGTACTTC
TRBV6-5	NA	NA	TRBJ2-1	CASSTDGNEQFF	TGTGCCAGCAGTACCGACGGGAATGAGCAGTTCTTC
TRBV5-6	NA	NA	TRBJ1-1	CASSLIRGEAFF	TGTGCCAGCAGCTTGATCAGGGGTGAAGCTTTCTTT
TRBV7-2	NA	TRBD1	TRBJ2-7	CASSPRTGGSYRYEQYF	TGTGCCAGCAGCCCTCGGACAGGGGGATCCTACAGGTACGAGCAGTACTTC
TRBV7-5	NA	NA	TRBJ2-5	CATSDMLASAETQYF	TGTGCCACCTCTGACATGTTAGCGTCGGCGGAGACCCAGTACTTC